This TCR beta chain was identified during a study of shared clonotypes between healthy human individuals. V was cut by 5 bases and J by 3 bases, with 11 bases left in between. The CDR3 runs to 13 residues. Germline assignment: CDR1 MNHEY and CDR2 SMNVEV (reference sequence). The assay was immunoSEQ multiplex PCR, and TCRdb's table has in-frame clones only and misses some. The table includes over 1.4 million clones, around 95% detected once. Notes on this clone: Its antigen is not known. Other DNA sequences in the same sample also yield this CDR3.

Whole-study results and caveats: Among donors, sharing of clonotypes was expected to be affected by sequencing depth.

This chain joins TRBV27 and TRBJ2-7; possibly TRBD2 for D (7 bases). The source is a man aged 30-40 years in good health. Sequencing was carried out using naive CD4+ T cells sorted from blood. Subset here: CD45RA+ positively selected. This chain's CDR3 is CASSPRGGYEQYF. CDR3 sequence (DNA): TGTGCCAGCAGTCCTAGGGGGGGCTACGAGCAGTACTTC.